This T cell receptor beta chain was sequenced for a study of spatial heterogeneity in lung cancer. Study overall: Alpha-chain sequences were detected in numbers that were consistently lower than beta-chain sequences. The study observed each unique TCR and UMI combination more than ten times on average in raw reads.

This clonotype was observed at least ten times. Since it is a stray read in a library aimed at alpha chains, this beta chain has a size that is not meaningful. As for time point: sample taken at primary tumor resection. Tumor, nontumor lung or frozen PBMC supplied whole RNA, sequenced without sorting. Patients with untreated early-stage non-small cell lung cancer, numbering 72, were the donors. Individual TCR cDNA molecules each bore their own unique molecular identifier. TCRdb reprocessed the 5' RACE reads with MiXCR, giving one entry per CDR3 protein. The table lists some 12,000 distinct CDR3 sequences, roughly 6.2% of them singletons. The receptor was isolated from a male donor with early-stage non-small cell lung cancer. This specimen was normal lung tissue next to the tumor, taken at surgery.

Here the CDR3 reads CASSQTGANTEAFF. The CDR3 region has the DNA TGTGCCAGCAGCCAGACAGGGGCGAACACTGAAGCTTTCTTT. The J gene is TRBJ1-1, the V gene TRBV12-3 or TRBV12-4; 8 bases map to TRBD1. The CDR3 is 14 amino acids. V gave up 6 bases and J gave up 1 base; unmatched junction bases: 4.